The rows below give T cell receptor beta chains drawn from one sample of a study of shared clonotypes between healthy human individuals. TCRdb's copy holds only in-frame clones and misses some; the assay was immunoSEQ multiplex PCR. This table has under 600,000 clones, approximately 97% appearing once. Sequenced: naive CD4+ T cells sorted from blood. The receptors originated from a woman aged 25 to 45 in good health. Each CDR3 is given with its conserved first and last residue. The D gene is left open where the match is weak. The size of a clone is reported for some rows only, either as once, few or many, or as a class for expanded clones.

abundance	v_gene	j_gene	d_gene	len	CDR3nt	CDR3aa
NA	TRBV5-1	TRBJ1-1	NA	15	TGCGCCAGCAGCCCGAGAACAAATCCGGGGGCTGAAGCTTTCTTT	CASSPRTNPGAEAFF
NA	TRBV7-9	TRBJ2-1	NA	14	TGTGCCAGCAGCTCGAGTGGGGGGCCGCACGAGCAGTTCTTC	CASSSSGGPHEQFF
NA	TRBV28	TRBJ2-1	TRBD2	15	TGTGCCAGCAGTTACGCGGGAGTTTTCGACAATGAGCAGTTCTTC	CASSYAGVFDNEQFF
NA	TRBV5-8	TRBJ2-7	NA	17	TGTGCCAGCAGCTTGGAGAACGGACACCTTGTGCTAGGGGAGCAGTACTTC	CASSLENGHLVLGEQYF
NA	TRBV12-5	TRBJ1-1	TRBD1	15	TGTGCTAGTGGTCCGGGACAGGGCCGATACACTGAAGCTTTCTTT	CASGPGQGRYTEAFF
NA	TRBV29-1	TRBJ2-4	TRBD1	13	TGCAGCGTCAATCCGGGACAGGGCAACATTCAGTACTTC	CSVNPGQGNIQYF
NA	TRBV5-1	TRBJ2-5	NA	14	TGCGCCAGCAGCTTGGACGGAACTAGGAAGACCCAGTACTTC	CASSLDGTRKTQYF
NA	TRBV7-8	TRBJ2-2	NA	16	TGTGCCAGCAGCCCACCAAGGACGGCGAACACCGGGGAGCTGTTTTTT	CASSPPRTANTGELFF
once	TRBV9	TRBJ2-2	TRBD1	15	TGTGCCAGCAGTGAGACAGGGGTAAACACCGGGGAGCTGTTTTTT	CASSETGVNTGELFF
NA	TRBV5-1	TRBJ1-3	TRBD1	14	TGCGCCAGCAGGCGGGACAGATCTGGAAACACCATATATTTT	CASRRDRSGNTIYF
NA	TRBV28	TRBJ2-7	NA	15	TGTGCCAGCAGTGAGACAACCCCGGGCCTTTACGAGCAGTACTTC	CASSETTPGLYEQYF
NA	TRBV6-5	TRBJ2-7	TRBD2	15	TGTGCCAGCAGTCACTTTAGCGGGAGAGGGTACGAGCAGTACTTC	CASSHFSGRGYEQYF
NA	TRBV4-1	TRBJ1-2	TRBD1	17	TGCGCCAGCAGCCAAGGGCGGGTTGAAGGGGGCAGCCATGGCTACACCTTC	CASSQGRVEGGSHGYTF